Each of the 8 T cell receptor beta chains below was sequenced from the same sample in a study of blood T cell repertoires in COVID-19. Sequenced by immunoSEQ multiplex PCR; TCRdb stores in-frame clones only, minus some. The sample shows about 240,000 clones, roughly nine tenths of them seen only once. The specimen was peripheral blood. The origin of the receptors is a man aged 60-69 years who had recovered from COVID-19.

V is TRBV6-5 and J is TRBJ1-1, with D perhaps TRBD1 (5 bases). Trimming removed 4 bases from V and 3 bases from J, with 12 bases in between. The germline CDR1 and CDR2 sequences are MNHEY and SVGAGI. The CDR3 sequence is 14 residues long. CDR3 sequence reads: CASSFGDWDTEAFF. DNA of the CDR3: TGTGCCAGCAGTTTTGGGGACTGGGACACTGAAGCTTTCTTT.

The CDR3 region is CASRNTGFGEAFF. The CDR3 DNA is TGTGCCAGCCGCAATACAGGGTTCGGTGAAGCTTTCTTT. The chain combines TRBV3-1 (or the pseudogene TRBV3-2) with TRBJ1-1; D might be TRBD1 (6 bases). V lost 8 bases to trimming and J lost 7 bases, with 17 bases between them. The CDR3 runs to 13 residues. Germline CDR1 and CDR2: LGHDT and YNNKEL (reference sequence).

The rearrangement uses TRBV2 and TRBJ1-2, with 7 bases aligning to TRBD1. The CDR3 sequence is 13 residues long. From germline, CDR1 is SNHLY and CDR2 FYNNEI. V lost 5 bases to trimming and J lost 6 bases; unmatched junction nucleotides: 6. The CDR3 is CASSLTGQDGYTF. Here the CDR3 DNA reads TGTGCCAGCAGTCTTACCGGACAGGATGGCTACACCTTC.

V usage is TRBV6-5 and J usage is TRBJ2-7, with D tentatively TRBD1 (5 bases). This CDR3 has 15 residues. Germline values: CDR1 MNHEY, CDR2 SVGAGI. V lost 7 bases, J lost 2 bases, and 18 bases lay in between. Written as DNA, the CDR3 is TGTGCCAGCAATGGGGCTGAGAGACGGGCCTACGAGCAGTACTTC. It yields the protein CASNGAERRAYEQYF.

CDR3 sequence reads: CASSSTSGEGVDTQYF. In DNA, the CDR3 is TGTGCCAGCAGCTCGACTAGCGGGGAGGGAGTAGATACGCAGTATTTT. The J gene is TRBJ2-3, the V gene TRBV7-8, with 11 bases matching TRBD2. CDR1 and CDR2 (germline): SGHVS, FQNEAQ. J lost 5 bases, V lost 4 bases, and 8 bases had no gene match. The CDR3 contains 16 residues. Filled out from reference TRBV7-8 and TRBJ2-3, the complete variable domain reads GAGVSQSPRYKVAKRGQDVALRCDPISGHVSLFWYQQALGQGPEFLTYFQNEAQLDKSGLPSDRFFAERPEGSVSTLKIQRTQQEDSAVYLCASSSTSGEGVDTQYFGPGTRLTVL.

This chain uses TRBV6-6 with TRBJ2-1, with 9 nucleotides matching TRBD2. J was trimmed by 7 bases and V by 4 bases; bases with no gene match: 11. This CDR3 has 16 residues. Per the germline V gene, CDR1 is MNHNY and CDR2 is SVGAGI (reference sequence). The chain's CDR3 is CASSWASRGGQNEQFF. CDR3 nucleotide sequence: TGTGCCAGCAGTTGGGCGTCGCGGGGGGGACAAAATGAGCAGTTCTTC.

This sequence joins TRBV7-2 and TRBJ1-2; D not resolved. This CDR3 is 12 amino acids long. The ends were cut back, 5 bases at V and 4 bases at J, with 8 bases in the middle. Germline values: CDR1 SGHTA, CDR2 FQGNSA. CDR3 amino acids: CASSREGYGYTF. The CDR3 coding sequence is TGTGCCAGCAGCCGAGAGGGCTATGGCTACACCTTC.

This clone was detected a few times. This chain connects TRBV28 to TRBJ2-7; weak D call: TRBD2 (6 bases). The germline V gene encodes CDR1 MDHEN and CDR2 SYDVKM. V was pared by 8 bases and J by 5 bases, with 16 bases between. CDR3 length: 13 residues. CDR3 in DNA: TGTGCCAGCGGGTCGGCCCGGGGGAACGAGCAGTACGTC. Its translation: CASGSARGNEQYV.